Listed below are T cell receptor beta chains from one sample, sequenced in a study of T cells in Graves' hyperthyroidism and ophthalmopathy. TCRdb reprocessed the multiplex PCR reads via MiXCR and lists one record per CDR3 protein. The sample includes 700,000 to 850,000 distinct CDR3 sequences, around a third of them seen just once. Sequencing was carried out using blood. These receptors were obtained from a woman aged 40 to 50 with Graves' hyperthyroidism. The CDR3 runs from the conserved cysteine through the conserved F or W. The D gene is left open where the match is weak. Size tells how often a clone was seen (once, few, many) or the class of an expanded clone, and some rows leave it out.

cdr3_aa: CASSIGASPLHF
cdr3_nt: TGTGCCAGTAGTATAGGGGCTTCACCCCTCCACTTT
clone_size: many
v_call: TRBV19
j_call: TRBJ1-6
d_call: .

cdr3_aa: CASSSTGFGMNTEAFF
cdr3_nt: TGTGCCAGCAGCTCAACAGGATTTGGCATGAACACTGAAGCTTTCTTT
clone_size: few
v_call: TRBV7-9
j_call: TRBJ1-1
d_call: .

cdr3_aa: CASSTGVNTEAFF
cdr3_nt: TGTGCCAGCAGCACAGGGGTGAACACTGAAGCTTTCTTT
clone_size: many
v_call: TRBV7-8
j_call: TRBJ1-1
d_call: TRBD1

cdr3_aa: CATSQARGGDTQYF
cdr3_nt: TGTGCCACCTCACAGGCGCGGGGGGGAGATACGCAGTATTTT
clone_size: .
v_call: TRBV25-1
j_call: TRBJ2-3
d_call: TRBD2

cdr3_aa: CASSSPGGNGYTF
cdr3_nt: TGTGCCAGCAGCTCCCCGGGGGGAAATGGCTACACCTTC
clone_size: many
v_call: TRBV7-3
j_call: TRBJ1-2
d_call: .

cdr3_aa: CASSPSTGINEAFF
cdr3_nt: TGTGCCAGCAGCCCGTCGACAGGAATTAATGAAGCTTTCTTT
clone_size: .
v_call: TRBV7-9
j_call: TRBJ1-1
d_call: .

cdr3_aa: CASSLGLSRETQYF
cdr3_nt: TGCGCCAGCAGCCTGGGGCTTTCTCGGGAGACCCAGTACTTC
clone_size: few
v_call: TRBV4-3
j_call: TRBJ2-5
d_call: .

cdr3_aa: CASSLLTSGTYEQYF
cdr3_nt: TGTGCCAGCAGCTTACTGACTAGCGGCACCTACGAGCAGTACTTC
clone_size: many
v_call: TRBV7-8
j_call: TRBJ2-7
d_call: TRBD2

cdr3_aa: CASSEQESNYGYTF
cdr3_nt: TGCGCCAGCAGCGAACAGGAATCTAACTATGGCTACACCTTC
clone_size: .
v_call: TRBV5-1
j_call: TRBJ1-2
d_call: .

cdr3_aa: CASSYSIGLAGVYEQYF
cdr3_nt: TGTGCCAGCAGTTACTCGATAGGACTAGCGGGGGTCTACGAGCAGTACTTC
clone_size: few
v_call: TRBV6-6
j_call: TRBJ2-7
d_call: TRBD2

cdr3_aa: CASSTQGESGANVLTF
cdr3_nt: TGTGCCAGCAGTACTCAGGGGGAATCTGGGGCCAACGTCCTGACTTTC
clone_size: few
v_call: TRBV6-5
j_call: TRBJ2-6
d_call: TRBD1

cdr3_aa: CATTRDRGPDYGYTF
cdr3_nt: TGTGCCACCACCCGGGACAGGGGCCCCGACTATGGCTACACCTTC
clone_size: .
v_call: TRBV10-3
j_call: TRBJ1-2
d_call: TRBD1

cdr3_aa: CASSRQLDSLASTEAFF
cdr3_nt: TGTGCCAGCAGCAGACAACTGGACAGCCTAGCGAGCACTGAAGCTTTCTTT
clone_size: many
v_call: TRBV9
j_call: TRBJ1-1
d_call: .

cdr3_aa: CASSLDSRGEQYF
cdr3_nt: TGTGCCAGCAGCTTAGATTCGCGGGGCGAGCAGTACTTC
clone_size: many
v_call: TRBV7-9
j_call: TRBJ2-7
d_call: .

cdr3_aa: CAIISGNEKLFF
cdr3_nt: TGTGCCATCATTTCAGGGAACGAAAAACTGTTTTTT
clone_size: .
v_call: TRBV10-3
j_call: TRBJ1-4
d_call: .

cdr3_aa: CASSFTEGGGYTF
cdr3_nt: TGTGCCAGCAGCTTCACGGAGGGAGGTGGCTACACCTTC
clone_size: many
v_call: TRBV7-6
j_call: TRBJ1-2
d_call: .

cdr3_aa: CSAGQGQETQYF
cdr3_nt: TGCAGCGCTGGACAGGGACAAGAGACCCAGTACTTC
clone_size: .
v_call: TRBV29-1
j_call: TRBJ2-5
d_call: TRBD1

cdr3_aa: CASSRRGSTKSQYEQYF
cdr3_nt: TGTGCCAGCAGCCGCAGGGGCTCTACCAAATCACAGTACGAGCAGTACTTC
clone_size: .
v_call: TRBV12-3/TRBV12-4
j_call: TRBJ2-7
d_call: .

cdr3_aa: CASSALGGWYTEAFF
cdr3_nt: TGTGCCAGTAGTGCCCTGGGGGGGTGGTACACTGAAGCTTTCTTT
clone_size: .
v_call: TRBV19
j_call: TRBJ1-1
d_call: .

cdr3_aa: CSARDVTSGGRTNEKLFF
cdr3_nt: TGCAGTGCTAGAGATGTAACGTCAGGGGGCCGAACTAATGAAAAACTGTTTTTT
clone_size: few
v_call: TRBV20-1
j_call: TRBJ1-4
d_call: TRBD1

cdr3_aa: CASSPPGQGSVEQYF
cdr3_nt: TGTGCCAGCTCACCTCCGGGACAGGGATCGGTGGAGCAGTACTTC
clone_size: .
v_call: TRBV6-1
j_call: TRBJ2-7
d_call: TRBD1

cdr3_aa: CSASGRAAETQYF
cdr3_nt: TGCAGTGCTAGCGGGAGGGCCGCAGAGACCCAGTACTTC
clone_size: few
v_call: TRBV20-1
j_call: TRBJ2-5
d_call: TRBD2

cdr3_aa: CASSPYGQSAYEQYF
cdr3_nt: TGTGCCAGCAGCCCATATGGACAGTCCGCCTACGAGCAGTACTTC
clone_size: .
v_call: TRBV7-2
j_call: TRBJ2-7
d_call: .

cdr3_aa: CASSLVGDVDEQYF
cdr3_nt: TGTGCCAGCAGTTTAGTGGGAGACGTGGACGAGCAGTACTTC
clone_size: .
v_call: TRBV12-3/TRBV12-4
j_call: TRBJ2-7
d_call: .

cdr3_aa: CASSKRGGGTDTQYF
cdr3_nt: TGTGCCAGTTCTAAACGCGGAGGAGGCACAGATACGCAGTACTTC
clone_size: .
v_call: TRBV19
j_call: TRBJ2-5
d_call: .

cdr3_aa: CASSIGRQGLNTEAFF
cdr3_nt: TGCGCCAGCAGCATCGGGAGACAGGGCTTGAACACTGAAGCTTTCTTT
clone_size: few
v_call: TRBV5-1
j_call: TRBJ1-1
d_call: TRBD1

cdr3_aa: CASSFNGDNQPQHF
cdr3_nt: TGTGCCAGCAGCTTTAACGGAGACAATCAGCCCCAGCATTTT
clone_size: few
v_call: TRBV7-9
j_call: TRBJ1-5
d_call: .

cdr3_aa: CASSLSSGNTGELFF
cdr3_nt: TGTGCCAGCAGTTTATCTAGCGGGAACACCGGGGAGCTGTTTTTT
clone_size: few
v_call: TRBV12-3/TRBV12-4
j_call: TRBJ2-2
d_call: TRBD2

cdr3_aa: CASNPSGQETQYF
cdr3_nt: TGTGCCAGCAACCCTAGCGGGCAAGAGACCCAGTACTTC
clone_size: few
v_call: TRBV6-5
j_call: TRBJ2-5
d_call: TRBD2

cdr3_aa: CASRVEASGTGIGQPQHF
cdr3_nt: TGTGCCAGCCGGGTGGAGGCTAGCGGGACAGGGATAGGTCAGCCCCAGCATTTT
clone_size: .
v_call: TRBV6-2/TRBV6-3
j_call: TRBJ1-5
d_call: TRBD1

cdr3_aa: CASSEDSHHTTGPDQPQHF
cdr3_nt: TGTGCCAGCAGTGAAGATTCCCACCACACGACAGGCCCTGATCAGCCCCAGCATTTT
clone_size: .
v_call: TRBV6-1
j_call: TRBJ1-5
d_call: .

cdr3_aa: CASSPGTGGVGTEAFF
cdr3_nt: TGTGCCAGCAGCCCCGGGACAGGGGGCGTTGGTACTGAAGCTTTCTTT
clone_size: .
v_call: TRBV11-2
j_call: TRBJ1-1
d_call: TRBD1

cdr3_aa: CASSKEGFGTQYF
cdr3_nt: TGTGCCAGCAGCAAAGAGGGGTTCGGGACCCAGTACTTC
clone_size: .
v_call: TRBV6-2/TRBV6-3
j_call: TRBJ2-5
d_call: .

cdr3_aa: CASRPPDRNTGELFF
cdr3_nt: TGTGCCAGCAGGCCTCCGGACAGAAACACCGGGGAGCTGTTTTTT
clone_size: .
v_call: TRBV6-1
j_call: TRBJ2-2
d_call: .

cdr3_aa: CASSHPVGSGSSGANVLTF
cdr3_nt: TGTGCCAGCAGCCATCCCGTTGGTAGCGGGAGCTCTGGGGCCAACGTCCTGACTTTC
clone_size: .
v_call: TRBV3-1
j_call: TRBJ2-6
d_call: TRBD2

cdr3_aa: CASSSRGGMDTEAFF
cdr3_nt: TGTGCCAGCAGTTCCCGTGGGGGGATGGACACTGAAGCTTTCTTT
clone_size: .
v_call: TRBV12-3/TRBV12-4
j_call: TRBJ1-1
d_call: .

cdr3_aa: CASRSSPAGTSGYEQYF
cdr3_nt: TGTGCCAGCAGATCAAGCCCCGCCGGGACTAGCGGATACGAGCAGTACTTC
clone_size: few
v_call: TRBV7-4
j_call: TRBJ2-7
d_call: TRBD2

cdr3_aa: CASSPGQGKKQYF
cdr3_nt: TGTGCCAGCAGCCCGGGACAGGGGAAGAAGCAGTACTTC
clone_size: .
v_call: TRBV14
j_call: TRBJ2-7
d_call: TRBD1

cdr3_aa: CASSNRFRGRNEKLFF
cdr3_nt: TGTGCCAGCAGCAACCGTTTCCGGGGGCGCAATGAAAAACTGTTTTTT
clone_size: few
v_call: TRBV7-2
j_call: TRBJ1-4
d_call: .

cdr3_aa: CAWRTVSYEQYF
cdr3_nt: TGTGCCTGGAGGACGGTTTCCTACGAGCAGTACTTC
clone_size: .
v_call: TRBV30
j_call: TRBJ2-7
d_call: .

cdr3_aa: CASSVERTSSYEQYF
cdr3_nt: TGTGCCAGCAGCGTAGAAAGGACTAGCTCCTACGAGCAGTACTTC
clone_size: .
v_call: TRBV9
j_call: TRBJ2-7
d_call: TRBD2

cdr3_aa: CASSLDRDGGYTF
cdr3_nt: TGTGCCAGCAGCTTGGACAGGGACGGGGGCTACACCTTC
clone_size: .
v_call: TRBV7-8
j_call: TRBJ1-2
d_call: TRBD1

cdr3_aa: CASSQRVGRDTGELFF
cdr3_nt: TGTGCCAGCAGCCAACGGGTCGGGAGGGACACCGGGGAGCTGTTTTTT
clone_size: .
v_call: TRBV7-3
j_call: TRBJ2-2
d_call: TRBD2

cdr3_aa: CASSEPYGATGELFF
cdr3_nt: TGTGCCAGCAGTGAACCCTACGGTGCCACCGGGGAGCTGTTTTTT
clone_size: .
v_call: TRBV6-1
j_call: TRBJ2-2
d_call: .

cdr3_aa: CASSLMGVDRDEQYF
cdr3_nt: TGTGCCAGCAGCTTAATGGGGGTCGACAGGGACGAGCAGTACTTC
clone_size: many
v_call: TRBV7-9
j_call: TRBJ2-7
d_call: TRBD1

cdr3_aa: CASTVKPLGTGAGNNYGYTF
cdr3_nt: TGTGCCAGTACGGTCAAACCCCTCGGGACAGGAGCTGGTAACAACTATGGCTACACCTTC
clone_size: .
v_call: TRBV19
j_call: TRBJ1-2
d_call: TRBD1

cdr3_aa: CASSLGLQGYEQYF
cdr3_nt: TGCGCCAGCAGCTTGGGCTTACAGGGTTACGAGCAGTACTTC
clone_size: few
v_call: TRBV5-1
j_call: TRBJ2-7
d_call: .

cdr3_aa: CSVRQNSNQPQHF
cdr3_nt: TGCAGCGTGAGACAGAATAGCAATCAGCCCCAGCATTTT
clone_size: few
v_call: TRBV29-1
j_call: TRBJ1-5
d_call: .

cdr3_aa: CASSSRAADGYTF
cdr3_nt: TGTGCCAGCAGCTCCCGGGCCGCCGATGGCTACACCTTC
clone_size: once
v_call: TRBV7-6
j_call: TRBJ1-2
d_call: .

cdr3_aa: CASSPGGAGVSQYF
cdr3_nt: TGTGCCAGCAGCCCCGGAGGAGCGGGAGTATCGCAGTACTTC
clone_size: many
v_call: TRBV7-2
j_call: TRBJ2-7
d_call: TRBD2

cdr3_aa: CASSVTFQGSNQPQHF
cdr3_nt: TGTGCCAGTAGTGTCACTTTCCAGGGGAGCAATCAGCCCCAGCATTTT
clone_size: many
v_call: TRBV19
j_call: TRBJ1-5
d_call: .

cdr3_aa: CSARSLTSVHFYEQYF
cdr3_nt: TGCAGTGCTAGGTCGCTCACTAGCGTACATTTCTACGAGCAGTACTTC
clone_size: many
v_call: TRBV20-1
j_call: TRBJ2-7
d_call: TRBD2

cdr3_aa: CASSQQLAGNEQYF
cdr3_nt: TGCGCCAGCAGCCAACAACTAGCGGGAAACGAGCAGTACTTC
clone_size: few
v_call: TRBV4-1
j_call: TRBJ2-7
d_call: TRBD2